A selection of T cell receptor beta chains follows, all from one sample in a study of blood T cell repertoires in COVID-19. Assay used: immunoSEQ multiplex PCR; TCRdb lists only in-frame clones, some missing. The repertoire holds fewer than 350,000 clones, with 81% as singletons. Sequenced sample: peripheral blood. These receptors all come from a woman aged 55-69 years with active or convalescent COVID-19. Each CDR3 is given with its conserved first and last residue. The D gene is left open where the match is weak. Clone size is not always given. Where it is, it says once, few, many or a class for expanded clones.

NA	NA	TRBJ1-1	TRBV28	CASSSPPGRGTEAFF	TGTGCCAGCAGTTCACCCCCGGGCCGGGGCACTGAAGCTTTCTTT
TRBD2	NA	TRBJ2-1	TRBV4-1	CASSQALAGGRNEQFF	TGCGCCAGCAGCCAAGCCCTAGCGGGGGGGCGCAATGAGCAGTTCTTC
NA	NA	TRBJ1-1	TRBV18	CASSPRVWEGSDTEAFF	TGTGCCAGCTCACCAAGGGTTTGGGAGGGGTCGGACACTGAAGCTTTCTTT
NA	NA	TRBJ1-1	TRBV10-2	CASSAPEEGNTEAFF	TGCGCCAGCAGTGCCCCAGAGGAGGGGAACACTGAAGCTTTCTTT
TRBD1	once	TRBJ1-4	TRBV7-9	CASSHRDRVTEKLFF	TGTGCCAGCAGCCACCGGGACAGGGTTACCGAAAAACTGTTTTTT
TRBD1	NA	TRBJ2-3	TRBV25-1	CASSDVGQGAYTDTQYF	TGTGCCAGCAGTGATGTGGGACAGGGGGCTTACACAGATACGCAGTATTTT
NA	NA	TRBJ2-3	TRBV27	CASSSFSGTQYF	TGTGCCAGCAGTTCCTTTAGCGGCACGCAGTATTTT
NA	few	TRBJ1-6	TRBV7-6	CASSLDRLSPLHF	TGTGCCAGCAGCCTGGACAGACTTTCACCCCTCCACTTT
NA	NA	TRBJ1-1	TRBV6-2/TRBV6-3	CASSYFDTNTEAFF	TGTGCCAGCAGTTACTTCGACACGAACACTGAAGCTTTCTTT
TRBD2	NA	TRBJ2-1	TRBV15	CATSRGLAGRSYNEQFF	TGTGCCACCAGCAGAGGATTAGCGGGGCGATCCTACAATGAGCAGTTCTTC
TRBD2	NA	TRBJ2-2	TRBV7-8	CASSLGRGGGAGELFF	TGTGCCAGCAGCTTAGGGCGGGGGGGCGGAGCCGGGGAGCTGTTTTTT
NA	NA	TRBJ1-4	TRBV5-1	CASSGAPGDRTNEKLFF	TGCGCCAGCAGCGGCGCTCCAGGGGATCGCACTAATGAAAAACTGTTTTTT
NA	NA	TRBJ1-4	TRBV4-1	CASSQDWGGLGEKLFF	TGCGCCAGCAGCCAAGATTGGGGGGGGCTAGGAGAAAAACTGTTTTTT
TRBD1	NA	TRBJ1-3	TRBV28	CASSFAPGTVNTIYF	TGTGCCAGCAGTTTTGCCCCCGGGACAGTAAACACCATATATTTT
TRBD2	NA	TRBJ2-7	TRBV5-1	CASSLLAGGPEDEQYF	TGCGCCAGCAGCCTTTTAGCGGGGGGGCCAGAGGACGAGCAGTACTTC
NA	few	TRBJ2-5	TRBV11-3	CASSAGGAQETQYF	TGTGCCAGCAGCGCTGGGGGGGCACAAGAGACCCAGTACTTC
TRBD2	NA	TRBJ2-1	TRBV5-1	CASTYSGGSRWTYNEQFF	TGCGCCAGCACTTATAGCGGGGGGTCCCGATGGACCTACAATGAGCAGTTCTTC
NA	NA	TRBJ2-3	TRBV5-1	CASSLGDTPGTQYF	TGCGCCAGCAGCTTGGGGGACACCCCAGGTACGCAGTATTTT
NA	once	TRBJ2-7	TRBV7-9	CASSSARSEQYF	TGTGCCAGCAGCTCCGCTAGGTCCGAGCAGTACTTC
NA	few	TRBJ1-6	TRBV5-5	CASSLDGREDSPLHF	TGTGCCAGCAGCTTGGATGGCAGGGAGGACTCACCCCTCCACTTT
NA	NA	TRBJ1-4	TRBV3-1/TRBV3-2	CASSGGFANEKLFF	TGTGCCAGCAGCGGAGGGTTCGCTAATGAAAAACTGTTTTTT
NA	once	TRBJ1-1	TRBV15	CATSREAGWNTEAFF	TGTGCCACCAGCAGAGAGGCAGGCTGGAACACTGAAGCTTTCTTT
TRBD1	NA	TRBJ1-6	TRBV27	CASSLSRGNSPLHF	TGTGCCAGCAGTTTAAGCAGGGGGAATTCACCCCTCCACTTT
NA	NA	TRBJ2-6	TRBV6-5	CASSYVQSWANVLTF	TGTGCCAGCAGTTACGTGCAGTCATGGGCCAACGTCCTGACTTTC
TRBD2	NA	TRBJ2-3	TRBV7-6	CASSQLAGGPGTDTQYF	TGTGCCAGCAGCCAACTAGCGGGAGGGCCGGGCACAGATACGCAGTATTTT
TRBD1	NA	TRBJ1-2	TRBV19	CASSIRDRARGYTF	TGTGCCAGTAGTATTCGAGACAGGGCGCGAGGCTACACCTTC
NA	once	TRBJ1-5	TRBV5-4	CASSLGVGGNQPQHF	TGTGCCAGCAGCTTAGGGGTCGGGGGGAATCAGCCCCAGCATTTT
NA	NA	TRBJ1-1	TRBV6-2/TRBV6-3	CASSAGGATEAFF	TGTGCCAGCAGCGCCGGGGGGGCCACTGAAGCTTTCTTT
NA	NA	TRBJ1-5	TRBV5-6	CASSLGGSGQPQHF	TGTGCCAGCAGCTTGGGAGGGTCGGGCCAGCCCCAGCATTTT
TRBD1	NA	TRBJ1-1	TRBV19	CASSLRTGGNTEAFF	TGTGCCAGTAGTTTACGGACAGGGGGGAACACTGAAGCTTTCTTT
NA	few	TRBJ2-7	TRBV7-8	CASSRGGLNPLSYEQYF	TGTGCCAGCAGCCGAGGGGGGCTCAATCCTCTCTCCTACGAGCAGTACTTC
TRBD1	once	TRBJ1-2	TRBV4-3	CASSPQGGSNYGYTF	TGCGCCAGCAGCCCCCAGGGGGGCAGTAACTATGGCTACACCTTC
NA	NA	TRBJ1-5	TRBV9	CASSPREANQPQHF	TGTGCCAGCAGCCCCAGGGAGGCGAATCAGCCCCAGCATTTT
NA	NA	TRBJ2-5	TRBV4-1	CASSPSGLFQETQYF	TGCGCCAGCAGCCCCTCAGGACTATTCCAAGAGACCCAGTACTTC
TRBD1	few	TRBJ1-6	TRBV5-1	CASSPGGQGGNSPLHF	TGCGCCAGCAGCCCGGGGGGACAGGGAGGGAATTCACCCCTCCACTTT
NA	NA	TRBJ2-7	TRBV27	CASSYPGSYEQYF	TGTGCCAGCAGTTACCCGGGGTCCTACGAGCAGTACTTC
TRBD2	NA	TRBJ2-3	TRBV15	CATSSLGKRGTITDTQYF	TGTGCCACCAGCAGCCTAGGGAAGCGGGGGACAATCACAGATACGCAGTATTTT
TRBD1	NA	TRBJ1-1	TRBV27	CASTTGGTEAFF	TGTGCCAGCACTACAGGGGGCACTGAAGCTTTCTTT
NA	NA	TRBJ1-5	TRBV7-2	CASSLKAGNQPQHF	TGTGCCAGCAGCTTAAAGGCGGGCAATCAGCCCCAGCATTTT
NA	NA	TRBJ2-2	TRBV13	CASSLAGMRGRTGELFF	TGTGCCAGCAGCTTAGCTGGGATGCGGGGGCGCACCGGGGAGCTGTTTTTT